This entry lists 29 T cell receptor beta chains sequenced from one sample in a study of blood T cell repertoires in COVID-19. TCRdb's table, derived via immunoSEQ multiplex PCR, lists solely in-frame clones and lacks some. This table has 200,000 to 250,000 clones, about 85% appearing once. Sequences were obtained from peripheral blood. The receptors come from a middle-aged man who had recovered from COVID-19.

This clone occurred once. The chain carries TRBV27 and TRBJ2-7; 10 bases match TRBD2. This CDR3 is built from 15 residues. V shed 10 bases, J shed 2 bases, and the junction held 11 bases outside the gene matches. The germline gives CDR1 MNHEY, CDR2 SMNVEV (reference sequence). The CDR3 sequence is CATQRGTSDPYEQYF. As DNA, the CDR3 is TGTGCCACTCAAAGGGGGACTAGCGATCCCTACGAGCAGTACTTC.

This clone has only one observation. This chain links TRBV7-2 with TRBJ1-5; D unresolved. CDR3 length: 13 amino acids. The germline gives CDR1 SGHTA, CDR2 FQGNSA. The V end lost 3 bases, the J end lost 8 bases, and 11 bases lay between the germline ends. CDR3 in DNA: TGTGCCAGCAGCTTGGGGAGGGATAAGCCCCAGCATTTT. Translating it yields CASSLGRDKPQHF.

In its sample, this clone was seen once. The gene calls are TRBV15 and TRBJ2-7; no definite D call. Germline assignment: CDR1 LNHNV and CDR2 YYDKDF (reference sequence). V dropped 1 base and J dropped 3 bases, with 28 bases sitting between them. CDR3 length equals 20 residues. CDR3 DNA sequence: TGTGCCACCAGCAGAGTTAGCCGTCGCTTGAGTCACCCCCCCCACTACGAGCAGTACTTC. It encodes CATSRVSRRLSHPPHYEQYF.

This rearrangement joins TRBV13 to TRBJ2-1, with 11 bases fitting TRBD2. The CDR3 contains 15 residues. Germline-derived CDR1 and CDR2 are PRHDT and FYEKMQ (reference sequence). V was clipped by 1 base and J by 8 bases; unmatched bases: 4. The CDR3 protein is CASSLVAGGGYEQFF. CDR3 DNA sequence: TGTGCCAGCAGCTTAGTAGCGGGAGGGGGATATGAGCAGTTCTTC.

The J gene is TRBJ2-7, the V gene TRBV5-1, with 8 bases matching TRBD1. With V trimmed by 0 bases and J by 4 bases, 12 bases remained unmatched. From germline, CDR1 is SGHRS and CDR2 YFSETQ. The CDR3 runs to 17 residues. The CDR3 reads CASSLGYRQGAWYEQYF. CDR3 in DNA: TGCGCCAGCAGCTTGGGGTATCGGCAGGGGGCTTGGTACGAGCAGTACTTC.

This chain joins TRBV29-1 and TRBJ1-4, with D tentatively TRBD1 (5 bases). The CDR3 covers 13 residues. Germline lookup yields CDR1 SQVTM and CDR2 ANQGSEA. Trimming shortened V by 4 bases and J by 1 base, and 7 bases separated the two germline ends. CDR3 residues: CSVGGGTNEKLFF. DNA of the CDR3: TGCAGCGTTGGGGGGGGAACTAATGAAAAACTGTTTTTT.

The chain has TRBV29-1 and TRBJ1-1; the match to TRBD1 covers 8 bases. The CDR3 is 15 amino acids. Looked up from germline, CDR1 is SQVTM and CDR2 is ANQGSEA. V trimming: 3 bases; J trimming: 4 bases; junction bases outside the gene matches: 10. The CDR3 DNA reads as TGCAGCGTTGAGGGCAGGGGGCTCCGGTCCACTGAAGCTTTCTTT. This gives the protein CSVEGRGLRSTEAFF.

The V gene is TRBV5-1, the J gene TRBJ2-5; tentative D call: TRBD2 (6 bases). This CDR3 is built from 13 residues. V lost 6 bases and J 3 bases, leaving 12 bases between the germline ends. Germline lookup yields CDR1 SGHRS and CDR2 YFSETQ. For the CDR3, the DNA is TGCGCCAGCAAGCGGGCCCCGGAAGAGACCCAGTACTTC. Protein: CASKRAPEETQYF. The whole variable domain, filled in from reference TRBV5-1 and TRBJ2-5, reads KAGVTQTPRYLIKTRGQQVTLSCSPISGHRSVSWYQQTPGQGLQFLFEYFSETQRNKGNFPGRFSGRQFSNSRSEMNVSTLELGDSALYLCASKRAPEETQYFGPGTRLLVL.

The V gene is TRBV6-5, the J gene TRBJ1-2; TRBD1 agrees at 7 bases. This CDR3 has 11 amino acids. Germline V lookup: CDR1 MNHEY, CDR2 SVGAGI. Trimming took 10 bases from V and 8 from J; bases not matched to a gene: 7. The CDR3 spells CATQGETGYTF. The CDR3 nucleotides are TGTGCCACCCAGGGGGAAACAGGCTACACCTTC.

The genes are TRBV29-1 and TRBJ1-1; D may be TRBD1 (6 bases). The CDR3 sequence is 14 residues long. Germline V gene lookup returns CDR1 SQVTM and CDR2 ANQGSEA. Trimming removed 7 bases from V and 1 base from J, with 16 bases in between. The CDR3 reads CSAGVSRGNTEAFF. In DNA form, the CDR3 reads TGCAGCGCCGGCGTCAGCAGGGGGAACACTGAAGCTTTCTTT. Complete variable domain (other parts from reference TRBV29-1 and TRBJ1-1): SAVISQKPSRDICQRGTSLTIQCQVDSQVTMMFWYRQQPGQSLTLIATANQGSEATYESGFVIDKFPISRPNLTFSTLTVSNMSPEDSSIYLCSAGVSRGNTEAFFGQGTRLTVV.

The genes are TRBV6-5 and TRBJ2-3; perhaps TRBD2 as D (6 bases). V dropped 3 bases and J dropped 0 bases, with 7 bases sitting between them. This CDR3 has 14 residues. Germline values: CDR1 MNHEY, CDR2 SVGAGI. As DNA, the CDR3 is TGTGCCAGCAGTTATCGGGGGAGCACAGATACGCAGTATTTT. As protein: CASSYRGSTDTQYF.

The chain couples TRBV6-6 to TRBJ2-2; 7 bases fit TRBD2. CDR1 is MNHNY, CDR2 SVGAGI, per germline (reference sequence). Trimming took 7 bases from V and 2 from J; bases not matched to a gene: 7. The CDR3 totals 15 residues. For the CDR3, the DNA is TGTGCCAGCAAGGTCCAGCGGGGAAACACCGGGGAGCTGTTTTTT. Amino acid sequence: CASKVQRGNTGELFF.

V usage is TRBV30 and J usage is TRBJ2-7, with D perhaps TRBD2 (6 bases). The CDR3 covers 14 residues. With 0 bases removed from V and 3 bases from J, the gap between germline ends came to 12 bases. Germline lookup yields CDR1 GTSNPN and CDR2 SVGIG (reference sequence). This CDR3 reads CAWSVRLVNYEQYF. The CDR3, as DNA: TGTGCCTGGAGTGTCCGACTAGTCAACTACGAGCAGTACTTC.

The chain links TRBV7-9 to TRBJ2-7, with D possibly being TRBD2 (6 bases). Germline V gene sequence: CDR1 SEHNR, CDR2 FQNEAQ (reference sequence). This CDR3 has 13 residues. V dropped 5 bases and J dropped 3 bases, with 11 bases sitting between them. The CDR3 here is CASSPTRDYEQYF. CDR3 nucleotide sequence: TGTGCCAGCAGCCCGACTAGAGACTACGAGCAGTACTTC.

The chain links TRBV10-2 to TRBJ2-1, with D maybe TRBD1 (6 bases). The CDR3 spans 13 residues. In germline, CDR1 is WSHSY, CDR2 SAAADI. Trimming shortened V by 6 bases and J by 6 bases, and 12 bases separated the two germline ends. The CDR3 region is CASSPDRSNEQFF. DNA for the CDR3: TGCGCCAGCAGCCCCGACAGGTCCAATGAGCAGTTCTTC.

The chain combines TRBV6-1 with TRBJ1-5; D possibly corresponds to TRBD1 (6 bases). V was shortened by 2 bases and J by 6 bases, with 14 bases between the two germline ends. CDR1 and CDR2 (germline): MNHNS, SASEGT. The CDR3 loop spans 15 amino acids. The chain's CDR3 is CASSEQGHSSQPQHF. The CDR3 DNA is TGTGCCAGCAGTGAACAGGGACACTCAAGTCAGCCCCAGCATTTT.

The V and J genes are TRBV10-2 and TRBJ2-7, with D possibly matching TRBD2 (5 bases). The CDR3 has 16 residues. Germline-derived CDR1 and CDR2 are WSHSY and SAAADI. V was trimmed by 3 bases and J by 1 base, leaving 16 bases between them. CDR3 DNA: TGCGCCAGCAGTGAAAAAACCGGGGATCGGTCCTACGAGCAGTACTTC. Translated: CASSEKTGDRSYEQYF.

This chain connects TRBV5-1 to TRBJ2-7, with D possibly being TRBD1 (6 bases). This CDR3 contains 12 residues. Germline V gene data show CDR1 as SGHRS and CDR2 as YFSETQ. Trimming pared 4 bases from V and 3 bases from J, leaving 8 bases between. For the CDR3, the DNA is TGCGCCAGCAGCACACAGGGCTACGAGCAGTACTTC. It codes for CASSTQGYEQYF.

The J gene is TRBJ1-3, the V gene TRBV6-5; TRBD1 agrees at 7 bases. V gave up 5 bases and J gave up 5 bases; unmatched junction bases: 6. CDR1 MNHEY and CDR2 SVGAGI come from the germline V gene. This CDR3 spans 14 amino acids. This CDR3 is CASSTTGFRNTIYF. DNA for the CDR3: TGTGCCAGCAGTACGACAGGGTTCCGAAACACCATATATTTT.

This chain joins TRBV5-1 and TRBJ2-2; tentatively, D is TRBD1 (6 bases). The CDR3 contains 16 residues. Germline CDR1 and CDR2: SGHRS and YFSETQ. V was pared by 4 bases and J by 6 bases, with 19 bases between. The CDR3 DNA is TGCGCCAGCAGCGGAAACGCAGGGGTTGATGCCGGGGAGCTGTTTTTT. This gives the protein CASSGNAGVDAGELFF.

This clone was picked up one time. The chain couples TRBV5-1 to TRBJ2-5; 7 bases map to TRBD2. This CDR3 is built from 14 residues. Unmatched junction bases numbered 4, after V lost 1 base and J lost 4 bases. Germline values: CDR1 SGHRS, CDR2 YFSETQ. CDR3 bases: TGCGCCAGCAGCTTGATGGTAGCGGGAGAGACCCAGTACTTC. This gives the protein CASSLMVAGETQYF.

This clone occurred a few times. The chain joins TRBV10-1 to TRBJ2-2; D remains unclear. From germline, CDR1 is WNHNN and CDR2 SYGVQD (reference sequence). The CDR3 spans 14 residues. V lost 5 bases to trimming and J lost 6 bases, with 13 bases between them. CDR3 DNA sequence: TGCGCCAGCAGTTCTACTACGGTCCCCGGGGAGCTGTTTTTT. It is translated as CASSSTTVPGELFF.

DNA of the CDR3: TGTGCCAGTACTAGCGGGAGTTCTGGGGCCAACGTCCTGACTTTC. Translation: CASTSGSSGANVLTF. This sequence joins TRBV19 and TRBJ2-6; 10 nucleotides agree with TRBD2. Germline V gives CDR1 LNHDA, CDR2 SQIVND (reference sequence). There are 15 residues in the CDR3. J was trimmed by 1 base and V by 7 bases; bases with no gene match: 1.

This clone was seen only a few times. The J gene is TRBJ2-1, the V gene TRBV7-6; 11 bases map to TRBD2. The CDR3 consists of 14 residues. Germline CDR1 is SGHVS and CDR2 is FNYEAQ. The J segment lost 11 bases and the V segment lost 2 bases, leaving 5 bases of the junction unmatched. CDR3 sequence: CASSLSGTSGKQFF. In DNA form, the CDR3 reads TGTGCCAGCAGCTTATCTGGGACTAGCGGAAAGCAGTTCTTC.

J is TRBJ2-7 and V is TRBV18; maybe TRBD2 (5 bases). CDR1 and CDR2 from the germline V gene are KGHSH and LQKENI. The CDR3 is made up of 13 amino acids. Trimming took 3 bases from V and 5 from J, leaving 11 bases between them. The CDR3 loop is CASSPDWGDEQYF. The CDR3 DNA reads as TGTGCCAGCTCACCTGACTGGGGAGACGAGCAGTACTTC. The full variable domain, rest sourced from reference TRBV18 and TRBJ2-7, is NAGVMQNPRHLVRRRGQEARLRCSPMKGHSHVYWYRQLPEEGLKFMVYLQKENIIDESGMPKERFSAEFPKEGPSILRIQQVVRGDSAAYFCASSPDWGDEQYFGPGTRLTVT.

The chain joins TRBV28 to TRBJ2-7; D remains ambiguous. Germline values: CDR1 MDHEN, CDR2 SYDVKM. V was trimmed by 4 bases and J by 0 bases, leaving 19 bases between them. The CDR3 covers 17 residues. As DNA, the CDR3 is TGTGCCAGCAGTTCCCCCCGAGTTGTCCCCATCTCCTACGAGCAGTACTTC. Protein sequence: CASSSPRVVPISYEQYF.

This clone was seen just once. The chain carries TRBV6-5 and TRBJ2-3; D may be TRBD2 (6 bases). CDR1 and CDR2 from the germline V gene are MNHEY and SVGAGI. CDR3 length: 13 amino acids. The V end lost 4 bases, the J end lost 6 bases, and 11 bases lay between the germline ends. The CDR3: CASSWDSGDTQYF. CDR3 bases: TGTGCCAGCAGTTGGGACTCCGGGGATACGCAGTATTTT.

The chain employs TRBV18 and TRBJ1-5; 8 positions agree with TRBD1. V lost 8 bases, J lost 4 bases, and 7 bases stayed unmatched. The CDR3 is made up of 14 amino acids. Germline V gives CDR1 KGHSH, CDR2 LQKENI. This chain's CDR3 is CASHEQGGNQPQHF. CDR3 nucleotide sequence: TGTGCCAGCCACGAACAGGGGGGGAATCAGCCCCAGCATTTT.

The chain combines TRBV6-5 with TRBJ1-1; TRBD1 is a possible D gene (6 bases). V lost 6 bases and J lost 0, with 14 bases in between. The germline V gene encodes CDR1 MNHEY and CDR2 SVGAGI. The CDR3 is made up of 15 amino acids. CDR3 sequence (DNA): TGTGCCAGCAGACCGACAGGTTTCATGAACACTGAAGCTTTCTTT. Translating it yields CASRPTGFMNTEAFF.